Listed below are T cell receptor beta chains from one sample, sequenced in a study of T-cell reconstitution after alpha-beta-depleted transplantation in children. MiXCR was run by TCRdb on the PCR reads, yielding one entry per CDR3 protein. The profile covers 360,000 or so distinct CDR3 sequences, with around 21% appearing a single time and approximately 3.9% taken by the ten largest. The sample consisted of PBMCs from the stem cell graft donor, taken from the stem cell graft. The receptors were sampled from a human donor who donated a stem cell graft to a child with acute myeloid leukemia. The CDR3 runs from the conserved cysteine through the conserved F or W. Where a row states a size, it is once, few, many or the class of an expanded clone; other rows omit it.

j_call,v_call,clone_size,cdr3_aa
TRBJ1-1,TRBV29-1,many,CSVEGQREAFF
TRBJ2-1,TRBV2,few,CASKGGRTYNEQFF
TRBJ2-3,TRBV6-5,-,CASTRGDTQYF
TRBJ1-1,TRBV12-3/TRBV12-4,-,CASSLGLTEAFF
TRBJ2-4,TRBV19,many,CASSGWTGRKNIQYF
TRBJ2-1,TRBV12-3/TRBV12-4,-,CASSTPSGGSYNEQFF
TRBJ2-7,TRBV12-3/TRBV12-4,many,CASSFGGHEQYF
TRBJ2-1,TRBV6-2/TRBV6-3,many,CASRYGINNEQFF
TRBJ2-7,TRBV11-2,-,CASGLRAYEQYF
TRBJ2-1,TRBV9,few,CASSPTDWGSYNEQFF
TRBJ2-7,TRBV12-3/TRBV12-4,-,CASTPATSSYEQYF
TRBJ1-2,TRBV12-5,few,CASARGTSGYTF
TRBJ2-3,TRBV28,few,CASSLDPLRTTDTQYF
TRBJ2-3,TRBV10-3,-,CATSPTSAPTDTQYF
TRBJ2-4,TRBV24-1,few,CATSDTGSKNIQYF
TRBJ2-1,TRBV11-2,-,CASSFLWTQGYGSYNEQFF
TRBJ2-7,TRBV18,few,CASSPAGEYEQYF
TRBJ2-7,TRBV10-3,-,CAISPSQGYEQYF
TRBJ2-7,TRBV13,-,CASSLGGLAGASYEQYF
TRBJ2-2,TRBV24-1,few,CATSDPLAIANTGELFF
TRBJ2-7,TRBV7-2,few,CASSLVLQATYEQYF
TRBJ1-2,TRBV6-5,few,CASSYPSAGAYGYTF
TRBJ2-7,TRBV4-1,-,CASSHLAGASYEQYF
TRBJ2-3,TRBV7-3,many,CASSLVGTSATDTQYF
TRBJ2-3,TRBV7-3,once,CASSFVSGRAADTQYF
TRBJ2-1,TRBV5-1,few,CASSWKTGAEQFF
TRBJ2-3,TRBV12-3/TRBV12-4,-,CASSPPRRAIDADTQYF
TRBJ1-1,TRBV7-8,-,CASSLAGSGITEAFF
TRBJ2-2,TRBV3-1,few,CASSRVSGELFF
TRBJ2-5,TRBV7-2,few,CASSLAGQRQETQYF
TRBJ2-1,TRBV12-3/TRBV12-4,few,CASSFDDRPAPPNEQFF
TRBJ1-5,TRBV12-3/TRBV12-4,-,CASSLVGGRGNQPQHF
TRBJ2-5,TRBV20-1,-,CSAKMDGRETQYF
TRBJ2-3,TRBV20-1,many,CSASGSGTRWTDTQYF
TRBJ2-6,TRBV7-3,-,CASSSMTGGGANVLTF
TRBJ2-7,TRBV11-2,-,CASSLWGATVDEQYF
TRBJ2-2,TRBV7-2,-,CASSQTGTRNTGELFF
TRBJ2-7,TRBV7-9,-,CASSLTGELIYEQYF